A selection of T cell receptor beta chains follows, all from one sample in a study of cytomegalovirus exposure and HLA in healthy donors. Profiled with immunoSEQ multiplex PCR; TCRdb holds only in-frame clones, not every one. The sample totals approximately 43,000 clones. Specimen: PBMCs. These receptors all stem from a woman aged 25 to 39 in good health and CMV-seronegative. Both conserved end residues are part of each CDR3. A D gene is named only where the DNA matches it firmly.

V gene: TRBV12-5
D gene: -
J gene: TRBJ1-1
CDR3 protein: CASGPTDTEAFF
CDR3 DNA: TGTGCTAGTGGTCCCACAGACACTGAAGCTTTCTTT

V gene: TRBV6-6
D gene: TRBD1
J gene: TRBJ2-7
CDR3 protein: CASSPVWTGEYEQYF
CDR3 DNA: TGTGCCAGCAGCCCCGTCTGGACAGGGGAGTACGAGCAGTACTTC

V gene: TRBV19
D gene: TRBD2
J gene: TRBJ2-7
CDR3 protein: CASSRTGTSGSYEQYF
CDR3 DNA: TGTGCCAGTAGTCGAACCGGGACTAGCGGGAGCTACGAGCAGTACTTC

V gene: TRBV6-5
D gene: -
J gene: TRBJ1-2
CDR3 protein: CASSYSAGRGYGYTF
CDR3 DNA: TGTGCCAGCAGTTACTCAGCGGGGAGGGGATATGGCTACACCTTC

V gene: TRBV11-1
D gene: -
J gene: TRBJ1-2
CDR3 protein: CASSFAGRTDGYTF
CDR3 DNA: TGTGCCAGCAGCTTCGCAGGGCGGACCGATGGCTACACCTTC

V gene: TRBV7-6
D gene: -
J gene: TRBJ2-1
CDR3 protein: CASSSSGRVHNEQFF
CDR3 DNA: TGTGCCAGCAGCAGTAGCGGCCGAGTCCACAATGAGCAGTTCTTC

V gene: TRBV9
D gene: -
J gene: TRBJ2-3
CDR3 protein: CASSPQLHPGDTQYF
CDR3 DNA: TGTGCCAGCAGCCCACAGCTCCATCCAGGAGATACGCAGTATTTT

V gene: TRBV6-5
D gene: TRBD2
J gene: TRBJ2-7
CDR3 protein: CASSSPTSGGNYEQYF
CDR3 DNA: TGTGCCAGCAGTTCCCCTACGTCCGGGGGGAACTACGAGCAGTACTTC

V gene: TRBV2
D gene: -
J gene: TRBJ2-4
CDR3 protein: CASSPGNTGVSYF
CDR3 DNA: TGTGCCAGCAGTCCCGGGAATACGGGGGTGAGCTACTTC

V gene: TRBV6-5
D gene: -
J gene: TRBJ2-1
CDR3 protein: CASSRTTGIEQFF
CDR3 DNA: TGTGCCAGCAGCCGAACTACAGGGATTGAGCAGTTCTTC

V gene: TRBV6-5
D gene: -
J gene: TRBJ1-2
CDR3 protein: CASRRGSINYTF
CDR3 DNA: TGTGCCTCCAGGAGAGGGTCTATTAACTACACCTTC

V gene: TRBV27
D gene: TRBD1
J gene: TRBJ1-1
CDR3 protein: CASSPSGGNTEAFF
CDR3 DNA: TGTGCCAGCAGTCCATCAGGGGGGAACACTGAAGCTTTCTTT

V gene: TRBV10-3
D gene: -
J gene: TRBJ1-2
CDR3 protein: CAINRDGYGYTF
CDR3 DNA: TGTGCCATAAACAGGGATGGCTATGGCTACACCTTC

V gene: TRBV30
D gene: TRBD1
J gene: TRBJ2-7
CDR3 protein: CAWSGDRGGGYEQYF
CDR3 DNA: TGTGCCTGGAGTGGGGACAGGGGAGGAGGCTACGAGCAGTACTTC

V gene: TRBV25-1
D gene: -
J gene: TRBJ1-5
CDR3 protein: CASSGAAVYSNQPQHF
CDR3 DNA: TGTGCCAGCAGTGGGGCAGCAGTTTATAGCAATCAGCCCCAGCATTTT

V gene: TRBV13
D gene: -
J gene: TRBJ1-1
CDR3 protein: CASSDTQGSPEAFF
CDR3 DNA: TGTGCCAGCAGCGATACACAGGGATCTCCTGAAGCTTTCTTT

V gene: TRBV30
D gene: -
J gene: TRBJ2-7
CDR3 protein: CAWSHGSDEQYF
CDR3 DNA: TGTGCCTGGAGTCACGGGTCAGACGAGCAGTACTTC

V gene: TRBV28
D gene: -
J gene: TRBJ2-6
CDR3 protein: CASSPRGSGANVLTF
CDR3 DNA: TGTGCCAGCAGTCCCCGGGGCTCTGGGGCCAACGTCCTGACTTTC

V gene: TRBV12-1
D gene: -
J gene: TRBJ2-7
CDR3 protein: CASRERGCYEQYF
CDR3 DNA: TGTGCCAGCAGAGAAAGGGGTTGCTACGAGCAGTACTTC

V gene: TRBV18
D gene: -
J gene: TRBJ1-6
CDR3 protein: CASSADARSSPLHF
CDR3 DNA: TGTGCCAGCTCTGCGGATGCGAGAAGTTCACCCCTCCACTTT

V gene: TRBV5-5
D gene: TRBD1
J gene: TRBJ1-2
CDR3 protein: CASSFDTGGRVYGYTF
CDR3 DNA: TGTGCCAGCAGCTTTGATACAGGGGGTAGGGTCTATGGCTACACCTTC

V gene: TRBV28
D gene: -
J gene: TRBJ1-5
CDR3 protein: CASSPPEISNQPQHF
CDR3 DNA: TGTGCCAGCAGCCCACCTGAGATAAGCAATCAGCCCCAGCATTTT

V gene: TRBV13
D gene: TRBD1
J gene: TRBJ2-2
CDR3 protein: CASSQTGVVPGELFF
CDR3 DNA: TGTGCCAGCAGCCAAACAGGGGTCGTTCCCGGGGAGCTGTTTTTT

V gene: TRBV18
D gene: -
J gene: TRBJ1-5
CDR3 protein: CASSPGRGNQPQHF
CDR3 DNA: TGTGCCAGCTCACCCGGCAGGGGTAATCAGCCCCAGCATTTT

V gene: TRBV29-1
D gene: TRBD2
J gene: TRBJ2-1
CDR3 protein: CSVEMGGSGDEQQFF
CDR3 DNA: TGCAGCGTTGAAATGGGGGGTAGCGGGGATGAACAGCAGTTCTTC

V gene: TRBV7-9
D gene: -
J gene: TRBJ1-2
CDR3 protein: CASSPEEQSRGYGYTF
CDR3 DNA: TGTGCCAGCAGCCCCGAGGAGCAGTCTCGGGGCTATGGCTACACCTTC

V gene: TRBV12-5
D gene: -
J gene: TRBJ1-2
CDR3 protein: CASGRNRDGYTF
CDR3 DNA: TGTGCTAGTGGCCGAAACAGGGACGGCTACACCTTC

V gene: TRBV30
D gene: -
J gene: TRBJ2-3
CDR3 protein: CAWSEPSRDTDTQYF
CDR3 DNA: TGTGCCTGGAGCGAACCGAGCCGGGACACAGATACGCAGTATTTT

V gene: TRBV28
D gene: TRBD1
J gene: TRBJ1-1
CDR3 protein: CASNTGGVGDTEAFF
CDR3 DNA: TGTGCCAGCAACACAGGGGGCGTAGGGGACACTGAAGCTTTCTTT

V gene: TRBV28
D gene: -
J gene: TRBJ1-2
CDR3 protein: CASSLSGGGGYTF
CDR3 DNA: TGTGCCAGCAGCCTCTCGGGGGGAGGCGGCTACACCTTC

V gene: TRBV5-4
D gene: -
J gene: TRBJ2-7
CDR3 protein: CASSFQGYEQYF
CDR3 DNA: TGTGCCAGCAGCTTCCAGGGGTACGAGCAGTACTTC

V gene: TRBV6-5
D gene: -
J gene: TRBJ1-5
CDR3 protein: CASSSGAEPQHF
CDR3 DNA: TGTGCCAGCAGTTCTGGGGCTGAGCCCCAGCATTTT

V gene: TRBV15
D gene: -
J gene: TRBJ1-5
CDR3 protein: CATSRPGSRQPQHF
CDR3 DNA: TGTGCCACCAGCAGGCCAGGGTCTAGACAGCCCCAGCATTTT

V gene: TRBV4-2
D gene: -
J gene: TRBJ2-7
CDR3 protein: CASSQTLAYEQYF
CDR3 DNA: TGTGCCAGCAGCCAAACACTAGCCTACGAGCAGTACTTC

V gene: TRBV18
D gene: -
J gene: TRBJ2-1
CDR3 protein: CASSSQGREQFF
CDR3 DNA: TGTGCCAGCTCATCCCAGGGTCGTGAGCAGTTCTTC

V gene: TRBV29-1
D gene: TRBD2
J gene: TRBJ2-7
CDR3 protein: CSVEGAGTSGDYEQYF
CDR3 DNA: TGCAGCGTTGAAGGCGCAGGGACTAGCGGAGACTACGAGCAGTACTTC

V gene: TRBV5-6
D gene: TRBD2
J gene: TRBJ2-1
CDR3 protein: CASSLVTRGDEQFF
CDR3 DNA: TGTGCCAGCAGCTTGGTAACGCGGGGGGATGAGCAGTTCTTC

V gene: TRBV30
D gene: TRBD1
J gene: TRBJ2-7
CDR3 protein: CAWSPQGAYYEQYF
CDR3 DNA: TGTGCCTGGAGTCCACAGGGGGCCTACTACGAGCAGTACTTC

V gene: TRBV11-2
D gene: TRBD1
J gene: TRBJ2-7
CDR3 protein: CASSLDDRAQWYF
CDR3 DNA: TGTGCCAGCAGCTTGGATGACAGGGCGCAGTGGTACTTC

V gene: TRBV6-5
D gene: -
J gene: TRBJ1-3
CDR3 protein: CASSYDWGPGNTIYF
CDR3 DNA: TGTGCCAGCAGTTACGATTGGGGGCCTGGAAACACCATATATTTT

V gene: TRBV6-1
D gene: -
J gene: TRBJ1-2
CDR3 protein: CASSEGGVEYGYTF
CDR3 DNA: TGTGCCAGCAGTGAAGGGGGGGTAGAATATGGCTACACCTTC

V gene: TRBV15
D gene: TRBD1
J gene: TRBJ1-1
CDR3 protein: CATSRDQGVNTEAFF
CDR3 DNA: TGTGCCACCAGCAGAGATCAGGGGGTGAACACTGAAGCTTTCTTT

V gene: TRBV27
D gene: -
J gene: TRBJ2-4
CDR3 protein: CASIGDAKNIQYF
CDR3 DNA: TGTGCCAGCATAGGGGATGCCAAAAACATTCAGTACTTC

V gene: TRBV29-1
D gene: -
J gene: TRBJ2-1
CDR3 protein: CSIRGYNEQFF
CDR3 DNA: TGCAGCATACGGGGATACAATGAGCAGTTCTTC

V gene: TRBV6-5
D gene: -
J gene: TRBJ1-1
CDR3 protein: CASSYSIAGTLIEAFF
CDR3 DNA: TGTGCCAGCAGTTACTCGATAGCGGGGACATTGATTGAAGCTTTCTTT

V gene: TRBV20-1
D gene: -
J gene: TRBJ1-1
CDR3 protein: CSATKNTEAFF
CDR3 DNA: TGCAGTGCTACTAAGAACACTGAAGCTTTCTTT

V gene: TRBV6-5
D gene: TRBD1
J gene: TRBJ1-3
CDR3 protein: CASRSGGRNTIYF
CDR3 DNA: TGTGCCAGCAGATCAGGGGGCAGAAACACCATATATTTT

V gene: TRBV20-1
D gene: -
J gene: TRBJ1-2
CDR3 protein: CSASSTPSYTF
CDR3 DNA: TGCAGTGCTAGCTCAACCCCTAGCTACACCTTC

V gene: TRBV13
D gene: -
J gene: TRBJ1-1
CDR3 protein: CASSSPGEKNTEAFF
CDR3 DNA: TGTGCCAGCAGCTCCCCAGGGGAGAAAAACACTGAAGCTTTCTTT

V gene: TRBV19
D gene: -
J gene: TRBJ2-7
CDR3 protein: CASSIRTGPYEQYF
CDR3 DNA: TGTGCCAGTAGTATCCGTACAGGGCCCTACGAGCAGTACTTC

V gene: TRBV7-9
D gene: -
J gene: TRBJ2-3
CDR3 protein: CASSLGAVTDTQYF
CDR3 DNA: TGTGCCAGCAGCTTAGGGGCTGTGACAGATACGCAGTATTTT

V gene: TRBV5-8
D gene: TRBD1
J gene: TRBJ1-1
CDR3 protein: CASSLWDRGLPEAFF
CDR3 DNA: TGTGCCAGCAGCTTATGGGACAGGGGTCTGCCTGAAGCTTTCTTT

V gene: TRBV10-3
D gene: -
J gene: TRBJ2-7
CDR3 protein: CAISDWSSKSTSYEQYF
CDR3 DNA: TGTGCCATCAGTGATTGGAGTAGCAAGTCCACCTCCTACGAGCAGTACTTC